One T cell receptor beta chain is described in this entry. The target of this receptor is not known. Base qualities are missing; no much larger clone stands one base away. CDR1 and CDR2, per the germline V gene, are SGDLS and YYNGEE. V drops 5 bases and J drops 5 bases, leaving 22 bases in between. Measured from the cysteine to the phenylalanine, the CDR3 is 16 residues long. Left in the record is the CDR3 DNA by itself, 48 bases read in frame from the first base. TCR CDR3 regions were amplified from genomic DNA by multiplex PCR using the deep immunoSEQ assay. Genomic DNA extracted from each cell subset was distributed evenly over all wells of several immunoSEQ 96-well plates, and each plate served as one replicate. Each replicate PCR for sorted subsets received roughly 0.2 ug genomic DNA, equal to roughly 29,000 T cell genomes. The purified libraries were quantified using a Qubit 3.0 fluorometer, sized with a Bioanalyzer 2100, and then quantified again using the KAPA Library Quantification kit. Each immunoSEQ 96-well plate was sequenced on its own single-read 150-cycle Illumina NextSeq 550 flow cell. In the authors' own workflow: Because the immunoSEQ output included only junctional sequences and no quality scores, the filtering could not be the same as the filtering used for full-length reads. Sequences were annotated with PyIR, a Python wrapper for IgBLAST v1.9, and V/J genes and CDR3 were assigned using IMGT germline references. Any read was removed if the V/J assignment was weak (E-value above 1e-6), the CDR3 was missing, or the read contained stop codons, out-of-frame junctions, or ambiguous translated residues. V3J clonotypes were defined as sequences sharing the same inferred V gene, J gene, and CDR3 amino acid sequence. The percentage overlap between two repertoires was calculated by dividing the number of shared unique clonotypes by the size of the smaller repertoire. RTK rarefaction, the Chao1 estimator, and Recon v2.1 estimates of unobserved clonotypes were used to assess repertoire richness. OLGA was used to compute generation probabilities for all TCRbeta clonotypes that the gDNA method yielded from a handful of donors. TCRdb carries this immuneACCESS record with in-frame sequences only. Its versions omit some clonotypes, under half of them owing to an unresolved V gene in the studies checked, with the rest unexplained. The V and J calls and the clone size are those of that table, but D and trimming were determined from the DNA. This sample is represented by 2 million to 3 million clones; 93% of them were singletons. The ten largest account for approximately 0.36% of the sample.

Healthy HIV-negative adults with no recently reported acute infections or vaccinations were included as donors. Every donor was a Caucasian adult living in Nashville, Tennessee, USA. CD4+ T cells were enriched by magnetic negative selection, after which naive cells were positively selected on CD45RA and the negative fraction was taken as the memory subset. Blood was collected by leukapheresis, and PBMCs were isolated by Ficoll-Histopaque density gradient centrifugation and then cryopreserved in liquid nitrogen vapor phase. Analytical flow cytometry was used to check the purity and quantity of each magnetically sorted T cell population. From each sorted fraction, genomic DNA was isolated and quantified by UV absorbance on a Nanodrop 2000c. This sample stems from a study of shared clonotypes between healthy human individuals (TCRdb year 2020). For the wider study: Two women and a few men aged 18 to 49 years were included in the cohort. Leukapheresis yielded between about 0.9 and 9 billion PBMCs per donor. The study deeply sequenced blood TCR repertoires of roughly five healthy adults to estimate repertoire size and the extent of clonotype sharing between individuals. Per donor, three plates each were used for CD4 naive and CD4 memory, two for CD8 naive, and one for CD8 memory. Different laboratories and diverse techniques were used to prepare libraries and sequence TCR repertoires, to increase sequencing depth and limit assay-specific biases.

What the research found in general, with its limitations: Only blood was sampled, and tissue TCR repertoires likely differ from those in blood. Compared with non-shared clonotypes, the clonotypes found in all four sorted-subset donors had higher generation probabilities. The small number of donors limited the genetic and exposure-history diversity represented. Naive subsets generally had larger estimated clonotype richness than memory subsets did. Pairwise subsampling indicated that sequencing depth was expected to affect the degree of clonotype sharing among donors. Even with the large sequencing depth, rarefaction of the sorted-subset datasets indicated that sequencing was incomplete. About 4.5% of naive CD4, 3.5% of naive CD8, roughly 2.4% of memory CD4, and 0.4% of memory CD8 clonotypes were shared across four donors.

This TCR derives from a young man in good health. Some clones in this sample may be carry-over from other donors' samples. Sequencing input: naive CD4+ T cells from PBMCs. The cell subset or site tag for this specimen amounts to: CD45RA+ positively selected. The rearrangement combines TRBV9 with TRBJ2-5; the best D guess is TRBD1, with 6 bases matching. The DNA reads TGTGCCAGCAGTCCCGAGGTGGCAGGGGATCTGGAGACCCAGTACTTC. Its amino acids are CASSPEVAGDLETQYF.